This T cell receptor beta chain was obtained from a study of shared clonotypes between healthy human individuals. Looking at the study overall: Used for every donor were three CD4 naive, three CD4 memory, two CD8 naive and one CD8 memory plate. General observations from the study: Compared with memory subsets, naive subsets generally had larger estimated richness.

The germline gives CDR1 MNHEY, CDR2 SMNVEV (reference sequence). The CDR3 runs 13 residues. Trimming removed 6 bases from V and 4 bases from J, with 12 bases in between. Participating donors were healthy, HIV-negative adults free of recent acute infections or vaccinations. Researchers partitioned CD4+ cells into CD45RA+ naive and CD45RA-negative memory subsets. This clone was observed a single time. Its antigen is currently unknown. Other DNA variants within this sample encode the same CDR3. The method was immunoSEQ multiplex PCR; TCRdb's version includes in-frame clones alone and lacks a portion of them. The sample gives about 2.4 million clones, approximately 93% of which show up once; roughly 0.36% is in the top ten.

The source of this sequence is a man aged 18-30 years in good health. Some clones in this sample may be carry-over from other donors' samples. This chain connects TRBV27 to TRBJ1-2, with D maybe TRBD1 (6 bases). Sequenced sample: naive CD4+ T cells from PBMCs. This sample's subset: CD45RA+ positively selected. The CDR3 coding sequence is TGTGCCAGCAGCTTTGACAGGAGCTATGGCTACACCTTC. Protein product: CASSFDRSYGYTF.